This T cell receptor beta chain was captured by sequencing in a study of T-cell reconstitution after alpha-beta-depleted transplantation in children. It was with unique molecular identifiers that the TCRbeta library was prepared. Via MiXCR, TCRdb re-called the PCR reads, giving one row per CDR3 protein. The sample shows hundreds of thousands of distinct CDR3 sequences, roughly 17% of them seen only once. This clonotype has more than one count but fewer than ten. CDR1 and CDR2 (germline): MNHEY, SVGAGI. The CDR3 is 15 amino acids. V lost 6 bases, J lost 4 bases, and 16 bases lay in between. The chain uses TRBV6-5 and TRBJ2-1, with a tentative D call TRBD1 (6 bases). The source material was PBMCs, mostly from graft donor cells, sampled 360 days after TCRalphabeta/CD19-depleted stem cell transplant. The TCR was taken from a male patient between 2 and 15 years old who had a stem cell transplant for acute lymphoblastic leukemia, so the T cells may come from the graft donor. For the CDR3, the DNA is TGTGCCAGCAGCGTGGGGGCTAGCCGTTACAATGAGCAGTTCTTC. Translation gives CASSVGASRYNEQFF.